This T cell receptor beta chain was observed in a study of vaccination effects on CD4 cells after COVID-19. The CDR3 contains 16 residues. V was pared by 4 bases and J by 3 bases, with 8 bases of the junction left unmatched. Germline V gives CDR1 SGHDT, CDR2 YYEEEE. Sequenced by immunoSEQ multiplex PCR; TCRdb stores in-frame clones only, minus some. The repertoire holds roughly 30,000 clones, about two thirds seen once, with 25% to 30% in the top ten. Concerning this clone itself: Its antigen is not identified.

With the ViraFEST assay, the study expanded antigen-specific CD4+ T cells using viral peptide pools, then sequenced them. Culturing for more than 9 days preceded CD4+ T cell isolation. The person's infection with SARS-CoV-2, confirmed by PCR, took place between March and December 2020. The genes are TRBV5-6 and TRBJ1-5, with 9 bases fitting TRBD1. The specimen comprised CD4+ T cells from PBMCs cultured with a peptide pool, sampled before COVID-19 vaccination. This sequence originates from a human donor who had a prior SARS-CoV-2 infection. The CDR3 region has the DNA TGTGCCAGCAGCGGGGGGACAGGGTCTCACAATCAGCCCCAGCATTTT. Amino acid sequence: CASSGGTGSHNQPQHF.